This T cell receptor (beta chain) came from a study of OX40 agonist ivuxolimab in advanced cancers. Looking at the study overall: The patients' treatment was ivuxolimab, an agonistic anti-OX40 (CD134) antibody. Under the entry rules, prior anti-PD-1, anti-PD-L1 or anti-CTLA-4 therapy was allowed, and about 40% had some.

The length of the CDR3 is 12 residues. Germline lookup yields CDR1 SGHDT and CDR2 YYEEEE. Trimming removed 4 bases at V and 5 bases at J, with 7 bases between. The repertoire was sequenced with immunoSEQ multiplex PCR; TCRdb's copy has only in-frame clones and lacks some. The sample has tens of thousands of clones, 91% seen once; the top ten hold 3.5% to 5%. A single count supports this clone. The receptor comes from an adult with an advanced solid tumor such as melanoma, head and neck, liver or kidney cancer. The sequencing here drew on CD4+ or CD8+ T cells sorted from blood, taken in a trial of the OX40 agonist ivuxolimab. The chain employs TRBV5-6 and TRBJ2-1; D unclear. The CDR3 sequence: CASSRFDNEQFF. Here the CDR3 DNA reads TGTGCCAGCAGCCGATTCGACAATGAGCAGTTCTTC. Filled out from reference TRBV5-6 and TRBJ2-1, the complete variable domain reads DAGVTQSPTHLIKTRGQQVTLRCSPKSGHDTVSWYQQALGQGPQFIFQYYEEEERQRGNFPDRFSGHQFPNYSSELNVNALLLGDSALYLCASSRFDNEQFFGPGTRLTVL.